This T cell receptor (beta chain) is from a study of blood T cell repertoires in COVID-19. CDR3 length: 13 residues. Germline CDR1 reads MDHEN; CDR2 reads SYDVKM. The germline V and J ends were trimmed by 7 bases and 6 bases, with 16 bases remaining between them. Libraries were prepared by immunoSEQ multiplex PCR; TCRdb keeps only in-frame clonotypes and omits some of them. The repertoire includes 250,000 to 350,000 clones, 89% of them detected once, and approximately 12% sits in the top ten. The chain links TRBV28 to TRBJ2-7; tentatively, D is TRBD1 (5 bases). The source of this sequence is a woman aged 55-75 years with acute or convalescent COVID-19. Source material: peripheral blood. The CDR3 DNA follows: TGTGCCAGCACCCTACAGGCCCAGGGCGAGCAGTACTTC. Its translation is CASTLQAQGEQYF.